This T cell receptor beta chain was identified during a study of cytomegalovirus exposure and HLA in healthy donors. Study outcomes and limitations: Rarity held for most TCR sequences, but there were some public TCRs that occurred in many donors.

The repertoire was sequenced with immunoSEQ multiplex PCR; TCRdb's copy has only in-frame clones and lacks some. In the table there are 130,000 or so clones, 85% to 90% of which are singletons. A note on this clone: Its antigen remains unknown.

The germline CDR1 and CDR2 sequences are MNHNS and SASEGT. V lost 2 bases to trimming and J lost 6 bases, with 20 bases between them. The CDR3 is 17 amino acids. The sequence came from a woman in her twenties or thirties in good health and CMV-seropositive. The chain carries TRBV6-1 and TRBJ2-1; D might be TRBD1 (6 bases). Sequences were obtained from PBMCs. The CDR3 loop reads CASSENLRQAKANEQFF. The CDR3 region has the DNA TGTGCCAGCAGTGAAAATCTTAGACAGGCAAAGGCCAATGAGCAGTTCTTC.